The 2 T cell receptor beta chains below were found in one sample sequenced in a study of blood T cell repertoires in COVID-19. Clones were read by immunoSEQ multiplex PCR, and TCRdb kept only the in-frame ones, dropping some. The sample consists of 190,000 or so clones, 86% of them appearing once. Sequences were obtained from PBMCs or T cells enriched from blood (not recorded which). All receptors derive from a woman aged 25 to 39 who had recovered from COVID-19.

The rearrangement joins TRBV28 to TRBJ2-7; D is unclear. The CDR3 runs 11 residues. Between the trimmed V and J ends, which lost 3 bases and 5 bases, there was a span of 5 bases. From germline, CDR1 is MDHEN and CDR2 SYDVKM. CDR3 protein: CASSFFNEQYF. The CDR3 DNA reads as TGTGCCAGCAGTTTTTTCAACGAGCAGTACTTC.

The chain couples TRBV6-5 to TRBJ2-1; no clear D gene. Germline-derived CDR1 and CDR2 are MNHEY and SVGAGI. V dropped 5 bases and J dropped 3 bases, with 8 bases sitting between them. This CDR3 spans 13 amino acids. CDR3 in DNA: TGTGCCAGCAGTATCAGTGACTACAATGAGCAGTTCTTC. It specifies CASSISDYNEQFF.